This T cell receptor (beta chain) appears in the sequencing data of a study of response to subunit inactivated influenza vaccine. Only a few counts were recorded for this clonotype. CDR1 and CDR2 from the germline V gene are MNHEY and SVGAGI. There are 19 residues in the CDR3. Trimming cost V 2 bases and J 1 base; bases outside gene matches: 13. TCRdb re-called the RT-PCR reads through MiXCR, storing one row per CDR3 protein. The table lists 500,000 to 650,000 distinct CDR3 sequences, less than 8% of them singletons, with over 10% in the top ten. The V call is TRBV6-5, the J call TRBJ2-2, with 7 bases aligning to TRBD2. The starting material was PBMCs from blood, obtained less than 30 months after vaccination. This receptor was identified in a man between 50 and 69 years old who received an inactivated influenza vaccine. CDR3 region: CASSYGGSLTSVNTGELFF. In DNA, the CDR3 is TGTGCCAGCAGTTACGGCGGGTCTCTTACTAGCGTGAACACCGGGGAGCTGTTTTTT.